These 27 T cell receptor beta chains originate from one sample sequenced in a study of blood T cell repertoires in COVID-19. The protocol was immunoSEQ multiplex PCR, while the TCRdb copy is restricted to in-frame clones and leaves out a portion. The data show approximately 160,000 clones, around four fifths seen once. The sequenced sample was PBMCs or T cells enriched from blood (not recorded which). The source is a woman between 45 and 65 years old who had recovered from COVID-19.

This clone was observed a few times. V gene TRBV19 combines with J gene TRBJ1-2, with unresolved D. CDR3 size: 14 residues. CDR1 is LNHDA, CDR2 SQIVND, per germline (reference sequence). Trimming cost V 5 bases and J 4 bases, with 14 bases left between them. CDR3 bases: TGTGCCAGTAGTCCTCGGGTATTTGGCTATGGCTACACCTTC. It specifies CASSPRVFGYGYTF.

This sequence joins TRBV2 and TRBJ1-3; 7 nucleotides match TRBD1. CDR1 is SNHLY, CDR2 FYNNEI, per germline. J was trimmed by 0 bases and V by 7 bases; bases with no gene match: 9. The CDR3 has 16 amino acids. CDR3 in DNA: TGTGCCAGCACGTCGGGACAGATAACCTCTGGAAACACCATATATTTT. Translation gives CASTSGQITSGNTIYF.

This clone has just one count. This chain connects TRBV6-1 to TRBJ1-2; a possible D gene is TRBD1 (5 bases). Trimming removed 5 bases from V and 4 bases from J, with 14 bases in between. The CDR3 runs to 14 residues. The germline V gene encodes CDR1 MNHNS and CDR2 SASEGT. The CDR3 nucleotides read TGTGCCAGCAGTTATTTGGGGGGGTTCTATGGCTACACCTTC. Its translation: CASSYLGGFYGYTF.

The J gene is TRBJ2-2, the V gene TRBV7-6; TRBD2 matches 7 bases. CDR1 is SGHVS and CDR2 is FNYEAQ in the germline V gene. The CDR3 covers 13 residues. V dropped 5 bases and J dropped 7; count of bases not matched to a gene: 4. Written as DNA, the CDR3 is TGTGCCAGCAGCCCGAGGACTAGCGGGGAGCTGTTTTTT. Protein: CASSPRTSGELFF.

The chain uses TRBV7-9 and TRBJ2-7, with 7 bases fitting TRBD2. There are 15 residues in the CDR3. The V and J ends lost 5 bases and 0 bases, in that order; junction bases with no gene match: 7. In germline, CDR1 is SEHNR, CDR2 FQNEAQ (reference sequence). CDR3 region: CASSPSAGYSYEQYV. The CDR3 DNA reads TGTGCCAGCAGCCCCTCAGCGGGATACTCCTACGAGCAGTACGTC.

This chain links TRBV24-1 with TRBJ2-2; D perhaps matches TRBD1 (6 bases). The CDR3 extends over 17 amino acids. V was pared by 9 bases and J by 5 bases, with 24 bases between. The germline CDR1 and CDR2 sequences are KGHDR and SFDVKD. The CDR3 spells CATPNLGQRRWTGELFF. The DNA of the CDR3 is TGTGCCACCCCTAACTTGGGACAAAGGAGGTGGACCGGGGAGCTGTTTTTT.

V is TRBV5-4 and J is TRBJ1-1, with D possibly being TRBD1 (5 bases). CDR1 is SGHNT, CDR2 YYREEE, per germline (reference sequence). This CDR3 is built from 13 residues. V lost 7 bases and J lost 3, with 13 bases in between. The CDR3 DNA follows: TGTGCCAGCTTAGGGTGGGGGGACACTGAAGCTTTCTTT. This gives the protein CASLGWGDTEAFF.

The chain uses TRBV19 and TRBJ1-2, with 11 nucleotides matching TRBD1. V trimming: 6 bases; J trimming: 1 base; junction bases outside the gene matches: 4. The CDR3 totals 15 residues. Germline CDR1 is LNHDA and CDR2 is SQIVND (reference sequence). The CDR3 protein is CASSFGTGGNYGYTF. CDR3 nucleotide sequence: TGTGCCAGTAGCTTCGGGACAGGGGGTAACTATGGCTACACCTTC.

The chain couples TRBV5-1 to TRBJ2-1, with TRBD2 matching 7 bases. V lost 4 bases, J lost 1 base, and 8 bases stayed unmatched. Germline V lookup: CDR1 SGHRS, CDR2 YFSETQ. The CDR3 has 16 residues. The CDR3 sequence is CASSPEGGSSYNEQFF. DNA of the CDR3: TGCGCCAGCAGCCCAGAGGGCGGGAGTTCCTACAATGAGCAGTTCTTC.

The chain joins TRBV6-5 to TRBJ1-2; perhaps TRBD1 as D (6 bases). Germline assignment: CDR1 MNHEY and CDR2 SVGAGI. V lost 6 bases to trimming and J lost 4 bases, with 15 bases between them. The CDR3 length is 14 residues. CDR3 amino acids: CASSRSQTGYGYTF. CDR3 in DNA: TGTGCCAGCAGCCGCAGCCAGACAGGCTATGGCTACACCTTC.

In DNA form, the CDR3 reads TGTGCCCACCGGGACACCCCCGATCAGCCCCAGCATTTT. Residues: CAHRDTPDQPQHF. The V gene is TRBV6-5, the J gene TRBJ1-5, with a possible D match to TRBD1 (6 bases). Germline V gene data show CDR1 as MNHEY and CDR2 as SVGAGI. The CDR3 length is 13 residues. V lost 11 bases and J 5 bases, leaving 16 bases between the germline ends.

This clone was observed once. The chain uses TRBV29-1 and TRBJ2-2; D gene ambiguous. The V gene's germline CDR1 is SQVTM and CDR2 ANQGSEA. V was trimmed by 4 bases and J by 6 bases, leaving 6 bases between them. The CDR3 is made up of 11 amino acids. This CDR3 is CSVVRAGELFF. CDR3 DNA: TGCAGCGTTGTAAGAGCCGGGGAGCTGTTTTTT.

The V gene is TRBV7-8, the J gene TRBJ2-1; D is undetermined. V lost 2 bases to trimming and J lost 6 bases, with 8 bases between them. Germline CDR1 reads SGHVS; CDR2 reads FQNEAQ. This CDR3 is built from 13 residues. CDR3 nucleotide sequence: TGTGCCAGCAGCTTAATTCCCTTCAATGAGCAGTTCTTC. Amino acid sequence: CASSLIPFNEQFF.

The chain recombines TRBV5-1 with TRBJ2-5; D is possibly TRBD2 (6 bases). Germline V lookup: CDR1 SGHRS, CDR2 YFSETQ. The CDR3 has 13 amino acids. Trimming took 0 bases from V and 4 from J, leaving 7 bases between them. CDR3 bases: TGCGCCAGCAGCTTGGCCGGGGGAGAGACCCAGTACTTC. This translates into CASSLAGGETQYF. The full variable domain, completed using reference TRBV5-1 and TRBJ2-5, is KAGVTQTPRYLIKTRGQQVTLSCSPISGHRSVSWYQQTPGQGLQFLFEYFSETQRNKGNFPGRFSGRQFSNSRSEMNVSTLELGDSALYLCASSLAGGETQYFGPGTRLLVL.

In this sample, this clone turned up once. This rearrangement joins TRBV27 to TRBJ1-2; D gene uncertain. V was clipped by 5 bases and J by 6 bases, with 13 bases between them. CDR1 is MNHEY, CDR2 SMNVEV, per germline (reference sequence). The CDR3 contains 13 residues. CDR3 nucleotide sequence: TGTGCCAGCAGTGAACAGCCCCGGCATGGCTACACCTTC. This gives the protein CASSEQPRHGYTF.

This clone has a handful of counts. The CDR3 protein is CASSPIKGSGELFF. The CDR3 nucleotides read TGTGCCAGCTCACCAATAAAGGGGTCCGGGGAGCTGTTTTTT. This chain joins TRBV18 and TRBJ2-2, with D maybe TRBD1 (5 bases). Germline lookup yields CDR1 KGHSH and CDR2 LQKENI. Trimming removed 2 bases at V and 6 bases at J, with 10 bases between. The CDR3 spans 14 residues.

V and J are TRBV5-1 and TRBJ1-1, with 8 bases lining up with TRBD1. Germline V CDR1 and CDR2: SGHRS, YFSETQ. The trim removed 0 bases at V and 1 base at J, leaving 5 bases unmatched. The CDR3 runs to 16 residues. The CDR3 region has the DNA TGCGCCAGCAGCTTGGGGTCAGGGGGCGCGAACACTGAAGCTTTCTTT. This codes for CASSLGSGGANTEAFF.

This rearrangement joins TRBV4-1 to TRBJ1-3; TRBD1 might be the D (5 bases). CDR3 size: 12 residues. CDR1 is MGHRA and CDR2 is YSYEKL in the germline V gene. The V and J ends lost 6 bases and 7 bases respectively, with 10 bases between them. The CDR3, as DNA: TGCGCCAGCAGAGGGGATTGGAACACCATATATTTT. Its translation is CASRGDWNTIYF.

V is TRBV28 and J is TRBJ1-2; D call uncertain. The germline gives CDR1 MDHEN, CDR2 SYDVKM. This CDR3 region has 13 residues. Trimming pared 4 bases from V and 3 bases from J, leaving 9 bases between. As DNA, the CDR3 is TGTGCCAGCAGTTCGACATTGTACTATGGCTACACCTTC. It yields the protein CASSSTLYYGYTF.

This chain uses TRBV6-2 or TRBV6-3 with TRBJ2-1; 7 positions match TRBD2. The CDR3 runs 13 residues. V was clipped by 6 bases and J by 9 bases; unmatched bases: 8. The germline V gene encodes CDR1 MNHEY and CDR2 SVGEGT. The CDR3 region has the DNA TGTGCCAGCAGCTGGACTAGTGGTGCTGAGCAGTTCTTC. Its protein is CASSWTSGAEQFF.

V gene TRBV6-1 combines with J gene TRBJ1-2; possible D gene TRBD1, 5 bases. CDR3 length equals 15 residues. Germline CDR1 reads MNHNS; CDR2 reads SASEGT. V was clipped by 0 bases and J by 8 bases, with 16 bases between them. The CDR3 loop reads CASSEAHQGLGGYTF. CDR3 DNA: TGTGCCAGCAGTGAAGCGCATCAGGGTTTGGGGGGCTACACCTTC.

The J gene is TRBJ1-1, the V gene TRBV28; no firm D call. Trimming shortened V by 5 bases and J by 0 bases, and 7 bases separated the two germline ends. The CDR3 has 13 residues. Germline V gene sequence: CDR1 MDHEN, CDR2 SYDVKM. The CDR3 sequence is CASSGPMNTEAFF. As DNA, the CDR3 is TGTGCCAGCAGTGGCCCGATGAACACTGAAGCTTTCTTT.

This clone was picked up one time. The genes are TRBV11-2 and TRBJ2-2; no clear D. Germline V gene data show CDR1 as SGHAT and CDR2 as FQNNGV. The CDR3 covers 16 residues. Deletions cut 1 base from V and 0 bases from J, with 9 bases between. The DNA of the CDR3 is TGTGCCAGCAGCTTAGGAGGCGGCCCGAACACCGGGGAGCTGTTTTTT. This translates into CASSLGGGPNTGELFF.

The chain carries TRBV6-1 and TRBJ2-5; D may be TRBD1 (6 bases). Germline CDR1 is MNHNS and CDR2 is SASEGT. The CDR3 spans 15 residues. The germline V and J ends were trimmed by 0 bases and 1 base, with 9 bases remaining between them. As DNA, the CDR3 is TGTGCCAGCAGTGAAGCCAGGGGTATCCAAGAGACCCAGTACTTC. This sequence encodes CASSEARGIQETQYF.

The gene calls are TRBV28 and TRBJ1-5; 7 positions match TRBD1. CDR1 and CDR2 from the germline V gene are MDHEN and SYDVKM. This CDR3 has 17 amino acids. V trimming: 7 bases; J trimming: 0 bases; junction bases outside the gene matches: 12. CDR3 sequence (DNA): TGTGCCAGCATGAGAAGAGGGGGCGGTTATAGCAATCAGCCCCAGCATTTT. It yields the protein CASMRRGGGYSNQPQHF.

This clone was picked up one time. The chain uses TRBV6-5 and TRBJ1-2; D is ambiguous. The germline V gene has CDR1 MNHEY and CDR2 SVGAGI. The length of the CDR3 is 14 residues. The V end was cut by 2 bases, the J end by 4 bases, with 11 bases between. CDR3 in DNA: TGTGCCAGCAGTTACGACGGGTGGTCCTATGGCTACACCTTC. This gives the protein CASSYDGWSYGYTF.

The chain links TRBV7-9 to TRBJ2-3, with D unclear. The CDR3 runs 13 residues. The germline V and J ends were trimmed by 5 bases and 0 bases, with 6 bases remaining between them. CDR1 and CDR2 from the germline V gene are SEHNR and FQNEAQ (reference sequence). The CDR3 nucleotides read TGTGCCAGCAGCGCCGGGAGCACAGATACGCAGTATTTT. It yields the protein CASSAGSTDTQYF.